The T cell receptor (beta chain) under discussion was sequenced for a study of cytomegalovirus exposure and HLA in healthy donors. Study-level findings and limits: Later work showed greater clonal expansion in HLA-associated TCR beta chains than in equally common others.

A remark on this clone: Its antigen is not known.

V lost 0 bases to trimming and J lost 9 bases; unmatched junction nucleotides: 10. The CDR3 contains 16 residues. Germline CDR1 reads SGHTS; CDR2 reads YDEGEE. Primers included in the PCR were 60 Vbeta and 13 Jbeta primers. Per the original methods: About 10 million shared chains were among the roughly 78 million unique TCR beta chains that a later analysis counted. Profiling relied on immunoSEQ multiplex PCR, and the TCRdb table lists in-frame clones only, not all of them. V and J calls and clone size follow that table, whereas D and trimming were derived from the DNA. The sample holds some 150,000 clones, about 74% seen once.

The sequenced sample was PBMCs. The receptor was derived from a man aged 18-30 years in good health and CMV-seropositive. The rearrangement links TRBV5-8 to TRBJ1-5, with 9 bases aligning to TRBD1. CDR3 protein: CASSLARTGEGRPQHF. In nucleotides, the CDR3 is TGTGCCAGCAGCTTGGCACGGACAGGGGAAGGTCGGCCCCAGCATTTT.